The 2 T cell receptor beta chains in this list originate from one sample, sequenced in a study of blood T cell repertoires in COVID-19. TCRdb's table, derived via immunoSEQ multiplex PCR, lists solely in-frame clones and lacks some. The table includes approximately 230,000 clones, 80% to 90% detected once. Sequencing input: peripheral blood. The receptors originated from an elderly man with acute or convalescent COVID-19.

The V and J genes are TRBV27 and TRBJ2-1; D is perhaps TRBD1 (5 bases). The CDR3 sequence is 13 residues long. The V and J ends lost 5 bases and 2 bases respectively, with 7 bases between them. The germline V gene encodes CDR1 MNHEY and CDR2 SMNVEV (reference sequence). CDR3 in amino acids: CASSRTPYNEQFF. CDR3 coding DNA: TGTGCCAGCAGTAGGACACCCTACAATGAGCAGTTCTTC.

In the case of this clone: Other DNA variants within this sample encode the same CDR3. The chain employs TRBV19 and TRBJ1-4; TRBD1 agrees at 7 bases. Germline lookup yields CDR1 LNHDA and CDR2 SQIVND (reference sequence). The length of the CDR3 is 15 residues. V gave up 5 bases and J gave up 5 bases; unmatched junction bases: 8. CDR3 sequence: CASSPRDSLNEKLFF. The CDR3 DNA sequence: TGTGCCAGTAGTCCCCGGGACAGCCTAAATGAAAAACTGTTTTTT.